The clone carrying this T cell receptor beta chain was seen a handful of times. This record belongs to a study of response to subunit inactivated influenza vaccine. TCRdb reprocessed the RT-PCR reads with MiXCR, giving one entry per CDR3 protein. Among some 800,000 distinct CDR3 sequences listed, around 20% were seen once. This CDR3 is built from 16 residues. Germline V CDR1 and CDR2: SGHKS, YYEKEE (reference sequence). Trimming shortened V by 4 bases and J by 0 bases, and 13 bases separated the two germline ends. The receptor comes from a man between 45 and 60 years old who received an inactivated influenza vaccine. The genes are TRBV5-5 and TRBJ2-2; D remains ambiguous. The sequencing used PBMCs from blood, collected roughly 5 days after vaccination. CDR3 region: CASSRTIQPNTGELFF. CDR3 coding DNA: TGTGCCAGCAGCCGAACTATACAACCGAACACCGGGGAGCTGTTTTTT.